This is a list of T cell receptor beta chains from one sample in a study of cytomegalovirus exposure and HLA in healthy donors. Method: immunoSEQ multiplex PCR; TCRdb's copy keeps in-frame clones and lacks some. This table has 95,000 to 150,000 clones, over 75% appearing once. The source material was PBMCs. Receptors originate from a man under 40 in good health and CMV-seronegative. CDR3s include the opening cysteine and the closing phenylalanine or tryptophan. A D gene is named only where the DNA matches it firmly. The size of a clone is reported for some rows only, either as once, few or many, or as a class for expanded clones.

CDR3aa,CDR3nt,v_gene,d_gene,j_gene,abundance
CASSLARAQKAFF,TGTGCCAGCAGCTTGGCCAGGGCTCAAAAAGCTTTCTTT,TRBV5-4,-,TRBJ1-1,-
CAWSLSGTRPGQYF,TGTGCCTGGAGCCTCTCGGGGACTCGTCCCGGGCAGTACTTC,TRBV30,-,TRBJ2-7,once
CASNLGQGDSNQPQHF,TGCGCCAGCAACCTCGGACAGGGGGATAGCAATCAGCCCCAGCATTTT,TRBV10-2,TRBD1,TRBJ1-5,-
CASSDKRGRAETEAFF,TGCGCCAGCAGTGATAAGCGAGGCAGGGCGGAAACTGAAGCTTTCTTT,TRBV10-1,-,TRBJ1-1,-
CASSDGTGDTDTQYF,TGTGCCAGCAGTGATGGGACAGGGGACACAGATACGCAGTATTTT,TRBV6-1,TRBD1,TRBJ2-3,-
CASSVWDKSSYNSPLHF,TGTGCCAGCAGCGTATGGGACAAGAGCTCCTATAATTCACCCCTCCACTTT,TRBV9,-,TRBJ1-6,-
CASSYSRTTAYEQYF,TGTGCCAGCAGTTACTCCCGGACAACCGCCTACGAGCAGTACTTC,TRBV6-5,-,TRBJ2-7,-
CASRMTGGAETQYF,TGTGCCAGCAGGATGACAGGGGGCGCAGAGACCCAGTACTTC,TRBV25-1,TRBD1,TRBJ2-5,-
CASSLGTGGNEQFF,TGTGCCAGCAGCTTGGGGACAGGGGGCAATGAGCAGTTCTTC,TRBV7-2,TRBD1,TRBJ2-1,once
CASSRIASGEGGELFF,TGTGCCAGCAGCCGAATTGCTAGCGGGGAGGGCGGGGAGCTGTTTTTT,TRBV5-4,TRBD2,TRBJ2-2,once